This T cell receptor delta chain originates from a study of human gamma delta and Vdelta1 T cells. Turning to this clone: What it binds is not known.

TCRdb re-processed the PCR reads via CATT. The data show 13,000 or so delta-chain clones, with around 49% seen just once and about 1.6% held by the top ten. Germline V gene data show CDR1 as TSWWSYY and CDR2 as QGS. CDR3 length: 21 residues. The trim removed 4 bases at V and 2 bases at J, leaving 14 bases unmatched. The gene calls are TRDV1 and TRDJ3; 10 bases agree with TRDD3. The sequence came from a human donor in good health. The sample consisted of Vdelta1 gamma-delta T cells from blood grown in culture (DOT cells). CDR3 coding DNA: TGTGCTCTTGGGGCCCCTTTGGCTTACTGGGGGATTCCCTGGGACACCCGACAGATGTTTTTC. It yields the protein CALGAPLAYWGIPWDTRQMFF.